These 14 T cell receptor beta chains were all obtained from the same sample, sequenced in a study of T cells in localized non-small cell lung cancer. Repertoires were generated with immunoSEQ multiplex PCR, while TCRdb's copy carries only in-frame clones and drops some. Here the sample spans around 29,000 clones, 85% to 90% being singletons. This sample comprised peripheral blood, obtained before any cancer treatment. These TCRs come from a female donor aged 60 or older with stage III squamous cell lung carcinoma.

The CDR3: CAISEPTGENTEAFF. Written as DNA, the CDR3 is TGTGCCATCAGTGAGCCGACAGGGGAGAACACTGAAGCTTTCTTT. This rearrangement joins TRBV10-3 to TRBJ1-1; TRBD1 aligns across 8 bases. Germline values: CDR1 ENHRY, CDR2 SYGVKD. The junction had 3 bases not matched to a gene; V was cut back by 2 bases and J by 1 base. The CDR3 contains 15 residues.

V is TRBV25-1 and J is TRBJ1-4; TRBD1 matches at 7 bases. Germline CDR1 MGHDK, CDR2 SYGVNS. The CDR3 is 16 residues long. Trimming removed 4 bases from V and 0 bases from J; junction bases left unmatched: 5. The CDR3: CASSVTGRTTNEKLFF. CDR3 DNA sequence: TGTGCCAGCAGTGTGACAGGGCGCACAACTAATGAAAAACTGTTTTTT. The full variable domain, rest sourced from reference TRBV25-1 and TRBJ1-4, is EADIYQTPRYLVIGTGKKITLECSQTMGHDKMYWYQQDPGMELHLIHYSYGVNSTEKGDLSSESTVSRIRTEHFPLTLESARPSHTSQYLCASSVTGRTTNEKLFFGSGTQLSVL.

This rearrangement joins TRBV6-6 to TRBJ1-2; 9 bases are shared with TRBD1. The CDR3 runs to 14 residues. Germline V gene sequence: CDR1 MNHNY, CDR2 SVGAGI (reference sequence). The J segment lost 8 bases and the V segment lost 7 bases, leaving 11 bases of the junction unmatched. The CDR3 here is CASTVEQGAGGYTF. CDR3 DNA: TGTGCCAGCACCGTAGAACAGGGGGCGGGCGGCTACACCTTC.

This sequence joins TRBV28 and TRBJ1-2; D remains unclear. Germline loops: CDR1 MDHEN, CDR2 SYDVKM. The CDR3 totals 14 residues. The V end was cut by 5 bases, the J end by 4 bases, with 14 bases between. The CDR3 DNA reads TGTGCCAGCAGTCAAGGTGGTGGTTTCTATGGCTACACCTTC. Translating gives CASSQGGGFYGYTF.

This chain connects TRBV2 to TRBJ1-5, with D possibly matching TRBD1 (5 bases). Germline CDR1 and CDR2: SNHLY and FYNNEI. The CDR3 extends over 15 amino acids. Trimming removed 4 bases at V and 4 bases at J, with 14 bases between. Here the CDR3 DNA reads TGTGCCAGCAGTGGCCGAGGGGCTAGTAATCAGCCCCAGCATTTT. Translation gives CASSGRGASNQPQHF.

This clone was found once. This sequence joins TRBV7-2 and TRBJ2-2, with no clear D. The V end lost 2 bases, the J end lost 2 bases, and 9 bases lay between the germline ends. Germline loops: CDR1 SGHTA, CDR2 FQGNSA. This CDR3 is built from 15 residues. In nucleotides, the CDR3 is TGTGCCAGCAGCTTACAAGGCGGTAACACCGGGGAGCTGTTTTTT. It yields the protein CASSLQGGNTGELFF. Based on the CDR3 plus reference TRBV7-2 and TRBJ2-2, the full variable domain is GAGVSQSPSNKVTEKGKDVELRCDPISGHTALYWYRQSLGQGLEFLIYFQGNSAPDKSGLPSDRFSAERTGGSVSTLTIQRTQQEDSAVYLCASSLQGGNTGELFFGEGSRLTVL.

This chain joins TRBV7-9 and TRBJ1-1; maybe TRBD1 (5 bases). V dropped 6 bases and J dropped 1 base, with 12 bases sitting between them. Germline V CDR1 and CDR2: SEHNR, FQNEAQ (reference sequence). The CDR3 has 14 amino acids. The CDR3 DNA sequence: TGTGCCAGCAGTTCGGGACGGACGAACACTGAAGCTTTCTTT. Translation gives CASSSGRTNTEAFF.

The chain joins TRBV11-2 to TRBJ1-2; D uncertain. This CDR3 has 13 residues. Per the germline V gene, CDR1 is SGHAT and CDR2 is FQNNGV. V was trimmed by 1 base and J by 1 base, leaving 4 bases between them. The CDR3: CASSLGGNYGYTF. The CDR3 DNA sequence: TGTGCCAGCAGCTTAGGGGGTAACTATGGCTACACCTTC.

This clone appeared once. The chain uses TRBV6-5 and TRBJ1-5; D gene unclear. V shed 5 bases and J shed 2 bases, with 10 bases lying between them. The germline gives CDR1 MNHEY, CDR2 SVGAGI. The CDR3 length is 14 residues. DNA of the CDR3: TGTGCCAGCAGTGGGAAAGTGGGCAATCAGCCCCAGCATTTT. This translates into CASSGKVGNQPQHF.

The V call is TRBV6-5, the J call TRBJ2-5, with a weak D call TRBD2 (6 bases). Germline V lookup: CDR1 MNHEY, CDR2 SVGAGI. The CDR3 is 12 residues long. V lost 2 bases and J 9 bases, leaving 10 bases between the germline ends. The CDR3 spells CASSYTRGAQYF. The CDR3 DNA reads TGTGCCAGCAGTTACACCCGCGGGGCCCAGTACTTC.

The chain couples TRBV5-5 to TRBJ2-3, with 8 bases that match TRBD1. The trim removed 6 bases at V and 2 bases at J, leaving 5 bases unmatched. From germline, CDR1 is SGHKS and CDR2 YYEKEE (reference sequence). The CDR3 is 14 residues long. The CDR3 nucleotides read TGTGCCAGCATCCAGACAGGGGACACAGATACGCAGTATTTT. It translates to CASIQTGDTDTQYF.

The CDR3 is CASSSGQGSGNTIYF. For the CDR3, the DNA is TGTGCCAGCAGTTCCGGGCAGGGCTCTGGAAACACCATATATTTT. V is TRBV27 and J is TRBJ1-3; the D gene is possibly TRBD1 (5 bases). Per the germline V gene, CDR1 is MNHEY and CDR2 is SMNVEV (reference sequence). The CDR3 covers 15 residues. V lost 4 bases to trimming and J lost 0 bases, with 10 bases between them.

V is TRBV2 and J is TRBJ1-2; no definite D call. The CDR3 runs 12 residues. Trimming stripped 3 bases from V and 1 base from J, with 3 bases between. CDR1 is SNHLY, CDR2 FYNNEI, per germline. CDR3 loop: CASSEGNYGYTF. The DNA of the CDR3 is TGTGCCAGCAGTGAGGGTAACTATGGCTACACCTTC.

The J gene is TRBJ2-5, the V gene TRBV5-1; 8 bases are shared with TRBD2. Germline V gene lookup returns CDR1 SGHRS and CDR2 YFSETQ. The CDR3 length is 13 residues. V shed 5 bases and J 1 base; nucleotides not matched to a gene: 1. The CDR3 spells CASRAGVQETQYF. CDR3 DNA sequence: TGCGCCAGCAGAGCGGGGGTCCAAGAGACCCAGTACTTC.